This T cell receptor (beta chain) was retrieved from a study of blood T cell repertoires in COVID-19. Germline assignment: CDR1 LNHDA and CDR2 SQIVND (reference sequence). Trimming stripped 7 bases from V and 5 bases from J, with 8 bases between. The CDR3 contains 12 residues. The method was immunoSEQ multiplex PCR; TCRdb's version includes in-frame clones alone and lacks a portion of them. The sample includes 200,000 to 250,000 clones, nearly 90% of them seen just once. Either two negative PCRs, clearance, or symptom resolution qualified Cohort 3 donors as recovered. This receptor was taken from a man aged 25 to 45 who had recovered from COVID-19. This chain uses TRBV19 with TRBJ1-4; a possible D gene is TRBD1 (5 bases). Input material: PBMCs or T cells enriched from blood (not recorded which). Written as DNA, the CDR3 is TGTGCCAGTAACGCAGGGAATGAAAAACTGTTTTTT. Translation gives CASNAGNEKLFF.